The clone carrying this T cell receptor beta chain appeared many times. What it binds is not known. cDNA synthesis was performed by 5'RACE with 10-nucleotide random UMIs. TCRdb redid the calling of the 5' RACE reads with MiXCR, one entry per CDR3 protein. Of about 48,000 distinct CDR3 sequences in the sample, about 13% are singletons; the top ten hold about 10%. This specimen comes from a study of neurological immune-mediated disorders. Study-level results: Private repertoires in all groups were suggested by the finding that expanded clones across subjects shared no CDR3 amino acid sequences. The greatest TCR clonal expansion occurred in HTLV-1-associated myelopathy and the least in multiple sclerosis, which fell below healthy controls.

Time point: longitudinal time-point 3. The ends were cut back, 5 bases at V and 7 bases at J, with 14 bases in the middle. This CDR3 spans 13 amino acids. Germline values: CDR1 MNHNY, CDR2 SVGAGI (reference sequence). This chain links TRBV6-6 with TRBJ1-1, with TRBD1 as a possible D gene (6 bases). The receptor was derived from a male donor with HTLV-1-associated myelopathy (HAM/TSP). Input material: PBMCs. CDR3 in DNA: TGTGCCAGCAGTGAGTCCGGGACACTTGAAGCTTTCTTT. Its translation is CASSESGTLEAFF.